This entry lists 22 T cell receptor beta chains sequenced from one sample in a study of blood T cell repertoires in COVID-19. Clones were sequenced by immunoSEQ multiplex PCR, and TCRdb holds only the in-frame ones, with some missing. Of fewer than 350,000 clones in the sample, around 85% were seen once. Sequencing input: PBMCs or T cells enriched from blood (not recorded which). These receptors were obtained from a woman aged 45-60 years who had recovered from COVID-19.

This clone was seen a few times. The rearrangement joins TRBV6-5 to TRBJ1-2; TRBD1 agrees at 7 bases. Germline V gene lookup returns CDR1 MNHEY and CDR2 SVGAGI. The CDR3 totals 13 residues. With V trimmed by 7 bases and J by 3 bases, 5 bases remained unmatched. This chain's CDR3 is CASKTGVYYGYTF. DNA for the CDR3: TGTGCCAGCAAAACAGGGGTTTACTATGGCTACACCTTC.

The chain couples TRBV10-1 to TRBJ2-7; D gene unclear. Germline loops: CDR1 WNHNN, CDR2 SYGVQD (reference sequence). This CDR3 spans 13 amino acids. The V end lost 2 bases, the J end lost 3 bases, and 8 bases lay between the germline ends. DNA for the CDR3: TGCGCCAGCAGTGAGCCTGAGATCTACGAGCAGTACTTC. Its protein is CASSEPEIYEQYF.

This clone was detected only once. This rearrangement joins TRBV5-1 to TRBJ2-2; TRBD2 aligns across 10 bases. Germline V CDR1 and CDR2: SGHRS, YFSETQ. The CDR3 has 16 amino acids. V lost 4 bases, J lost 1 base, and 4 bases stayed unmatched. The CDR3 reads CASSATSGMNTGELFF. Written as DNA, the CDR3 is TGCGCCAGCAGCGCTACTAGCGGGATGAACACCGGGGAGCTGTTTTTT. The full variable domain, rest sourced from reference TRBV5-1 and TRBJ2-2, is KAGVTQTPRYLIKTRGQQVTLSCSPISGHRSVSWYQQTPGQGLQFLFEYFSETQRNKGNFPGRFSGRQFSNSRSEMNVSTLELGDSALYLCASSATSGMNTGELFFGEGSRLTVL.

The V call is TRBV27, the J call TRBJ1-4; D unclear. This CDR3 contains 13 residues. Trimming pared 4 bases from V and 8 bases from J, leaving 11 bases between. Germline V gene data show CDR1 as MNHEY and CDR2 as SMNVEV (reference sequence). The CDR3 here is CASSSWTGEKLFF. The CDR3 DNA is TGTGCCAGCAGTTCGTGGACGGGGGAAAAACTGTTTTTT. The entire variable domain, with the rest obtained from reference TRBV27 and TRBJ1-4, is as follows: EAQVTQNPRYLITVTGKKLTVTCSQNMNHEYMSWYRQDPGLGLRQIYYSMNVEVTDKGDVPEGYKVSRKEKRNFPLILESPSPNQTSLYFCASSSWTGEKLFFGSGTQLSVL.

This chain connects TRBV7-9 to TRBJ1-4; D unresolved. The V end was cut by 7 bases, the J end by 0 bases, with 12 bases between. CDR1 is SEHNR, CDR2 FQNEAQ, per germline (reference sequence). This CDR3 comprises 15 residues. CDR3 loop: CASTPGGATNEKLFF. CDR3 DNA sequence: TGTGCCAGCACCCCCGGCGGTGCAACTAATGAAAAACTGTTTTTT.

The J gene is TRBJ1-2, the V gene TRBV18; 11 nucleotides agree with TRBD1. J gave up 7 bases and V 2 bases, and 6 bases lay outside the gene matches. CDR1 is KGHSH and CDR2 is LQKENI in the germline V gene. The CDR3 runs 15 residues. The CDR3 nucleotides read TGTGCCAGCTCACCAAGACAGGACAGGGGGCCTGGCTACACCTTC. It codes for CASSPRQDRGPGYTF.

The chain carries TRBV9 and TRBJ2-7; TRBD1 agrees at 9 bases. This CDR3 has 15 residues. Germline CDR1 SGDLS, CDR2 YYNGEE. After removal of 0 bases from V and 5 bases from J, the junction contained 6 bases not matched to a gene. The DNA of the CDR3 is TGTGCCAGCAGCGTAGTTGGGACAGGGACTGACGAGCAGTACTTC. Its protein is CASSVVGTGTDEQYF.

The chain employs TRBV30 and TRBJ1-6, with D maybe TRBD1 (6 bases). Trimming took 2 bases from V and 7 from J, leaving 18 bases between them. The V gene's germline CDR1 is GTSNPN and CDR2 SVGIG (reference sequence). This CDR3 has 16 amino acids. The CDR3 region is CAWSQFPTGSNSPLHF. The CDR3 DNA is TGTGCCTGGAGTCAATTCCCGACAGGCTCAAATTCACCCCTCCACTTT. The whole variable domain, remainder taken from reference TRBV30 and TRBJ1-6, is SQTIHQWPATLVQPVGSPLSLECTVEGTSNPNLYWYRQAAGRGLQLLFYSVGIGQISSEVPQNLSASRPQDRQFILSSKKLLLSDSGFYLCAWSQFPTGSNSPLHFGNGTRLTVT.

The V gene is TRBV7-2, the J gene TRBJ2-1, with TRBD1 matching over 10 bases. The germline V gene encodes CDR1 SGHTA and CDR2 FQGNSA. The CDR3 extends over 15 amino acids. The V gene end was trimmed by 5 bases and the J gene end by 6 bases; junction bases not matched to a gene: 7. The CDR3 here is CASSLSGTGVNEQFF. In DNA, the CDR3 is TGTGCCAGCAGCCTATCCGGGACAGGGGTCAATGAGCAGTTCTTC.

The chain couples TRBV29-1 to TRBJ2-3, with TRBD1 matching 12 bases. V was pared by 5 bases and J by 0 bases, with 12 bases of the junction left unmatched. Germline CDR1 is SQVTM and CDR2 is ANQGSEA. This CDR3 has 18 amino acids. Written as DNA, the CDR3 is TGCAGCGTTCCCCCGGGACAGGGGGCCGATTTCAGCACAGATACGCAGTATTTT. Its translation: CSVPPGQGADFSTDTQYF.

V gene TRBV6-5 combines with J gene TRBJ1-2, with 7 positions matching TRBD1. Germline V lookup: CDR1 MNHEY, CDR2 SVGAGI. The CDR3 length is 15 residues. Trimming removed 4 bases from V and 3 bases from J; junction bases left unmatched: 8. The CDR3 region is CASSSPGQSHYGYTF. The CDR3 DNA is TGTGCCAGCAGTTCCCCGGGACAGTCACACTATGGCTACACCTTC.

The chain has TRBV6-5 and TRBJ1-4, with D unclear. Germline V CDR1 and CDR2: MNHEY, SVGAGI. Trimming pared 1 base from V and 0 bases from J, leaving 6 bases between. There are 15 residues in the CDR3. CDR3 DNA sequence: TGTGCCAGCAGTTACTTAGGAGCAACTAATGAAAAACTGTTTTTT. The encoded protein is CASSYLGATNEKLFF.

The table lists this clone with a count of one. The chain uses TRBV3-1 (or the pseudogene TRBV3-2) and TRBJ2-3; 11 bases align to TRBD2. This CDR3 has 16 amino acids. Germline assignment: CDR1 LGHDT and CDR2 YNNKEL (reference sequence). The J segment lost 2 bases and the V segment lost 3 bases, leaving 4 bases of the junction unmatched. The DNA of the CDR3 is TGTGCCAGCAGCCAGCGGACTAGCGGGTACACAGATACGCAGTATTTT. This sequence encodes CASSQRTSGYTDTQYF.

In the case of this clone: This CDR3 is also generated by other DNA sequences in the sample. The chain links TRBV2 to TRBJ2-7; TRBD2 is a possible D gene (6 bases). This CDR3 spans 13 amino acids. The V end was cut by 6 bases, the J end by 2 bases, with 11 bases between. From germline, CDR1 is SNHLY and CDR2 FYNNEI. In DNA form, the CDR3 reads TGTGCCAGCAGGGGGGACTCCCCCTACGAGCAGTACTTC. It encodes CASRGDSPYEQYF.

The CDR3 DNA is TGTGCCAGCAGCTGGACAGGGGTACGCGAGCAGTACTTC. As protein: CASSWTGVREQYF. The V and J genes are TRBV11-2 and TRBJ2-7; 9 nucleotides agree with TRBD1. The CDR3 extends over 13 amino acids. From germline, CDR1 is SGHAT and CDR2 FQNNGV. The V segment lost 4 bases and the J segment 6 bases; nucleotides outside the gene matches: 4.

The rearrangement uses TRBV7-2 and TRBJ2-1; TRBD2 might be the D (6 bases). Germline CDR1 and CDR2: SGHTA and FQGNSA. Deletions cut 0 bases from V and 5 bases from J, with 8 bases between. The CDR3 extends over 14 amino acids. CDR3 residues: CASSLALAHNEQFF. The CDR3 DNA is TGTGCCAGCAGCTTAGCACTAGCCCACAATGAGCAGTTCTTC.

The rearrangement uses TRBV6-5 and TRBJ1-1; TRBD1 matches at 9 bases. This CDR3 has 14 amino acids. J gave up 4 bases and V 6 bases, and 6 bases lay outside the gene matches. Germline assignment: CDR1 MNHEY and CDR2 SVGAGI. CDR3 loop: CASRVDRGGTEAFF. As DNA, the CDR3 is TGTGCCAGCAGAGTGGACAGGGGAGGCACTGAAGCTTTCTTT.

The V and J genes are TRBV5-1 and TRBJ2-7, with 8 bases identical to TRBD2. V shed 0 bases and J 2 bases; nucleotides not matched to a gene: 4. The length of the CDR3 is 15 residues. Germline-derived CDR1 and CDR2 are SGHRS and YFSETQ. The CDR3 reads CASSLEGLETYEQYF. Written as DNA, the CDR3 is TGCGCCAGCAGCTTGGAGGGACTAGAGACCTACGAGCAGTACTTC.

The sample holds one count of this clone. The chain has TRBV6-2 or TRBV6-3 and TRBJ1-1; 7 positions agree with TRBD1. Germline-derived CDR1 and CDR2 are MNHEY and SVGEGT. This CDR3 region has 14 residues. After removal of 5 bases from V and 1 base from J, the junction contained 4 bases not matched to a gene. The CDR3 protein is CASSNHRGNTEAFF. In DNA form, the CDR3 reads TGTGCCAGCAGTAACCACAGGGGGAACACTGAAGCTTTCTTT.

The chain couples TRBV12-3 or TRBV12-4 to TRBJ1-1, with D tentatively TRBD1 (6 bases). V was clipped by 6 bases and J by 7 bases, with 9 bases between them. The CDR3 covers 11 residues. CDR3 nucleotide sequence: TGTGCCAGCAGGGACAGAGATGAAGCTTTCTTT. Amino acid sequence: CASRDRDEAFF.

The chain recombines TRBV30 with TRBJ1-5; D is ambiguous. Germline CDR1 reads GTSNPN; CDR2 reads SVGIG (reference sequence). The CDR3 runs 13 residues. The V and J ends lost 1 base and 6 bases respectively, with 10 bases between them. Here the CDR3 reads CAWSGGVTQPQHF. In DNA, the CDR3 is TGTGCCTGGAGTGGCGGGGTAACTCAGCCCCAGCATTTT.

The CDR3 region is CASSGRQGVTYNEQFF. CDR3 nucleotides: TGTGCCAGCAGCGGTAGACAGGGAGTTACTTACAATGAGCAGTTCTTC. The chain recombines TRBV7-2 with TRBJ2-1; 7 nucleotides line up with TRBD1. The trim removed 5 bases at V and 4 bases at J, leaving 11 bases unmatched. CDR3 size: 16 residues. In germline, CDR1 is SGHTA, CDR2 FQGNSA.